The 28 T cell receptor beta chains reported below all come from one sample, sequenced in a study of T cells in Graves' hyperthyroidism and ophthalmopathy. Template material for amplifying TCR beta CDR3 regions consisted of RNA transcripts. The HTBI primer set served for first-round RT-PCR of the TCR CDR3. From the multiplex PCR reads, TCRdb called clonotypes with MiXCR, one entry per CDR3 protein. The sample holds fewer than 650,000 distinct CDR3 sequences, 14% seen once. Sequencing used blood. The source is a woman aged 25 to 45 with Graves' hyperthyroidism that later progressed to Graves' ophthalmopathy.

This clonotype has at least ten counts. This sequence joins TRBV28 and TRBJ1-5; maybe TRBD1 (5 bases). The V gene lost 3 bases and the J gene lost 3 bases, with 9 bases spanning the gap. Looked up from germline, CDR1 is MDHEN and CDR2 is SYDVKM. The CDR3 has 14 amino acids. The CDR3: CASSFGGNNQPQHF. Written as DNA, the CDR3 is TGTGCCAGCAGTTTTGGGGGTAACAATCAGCCCCAGCATTTT.

The table lists this clonotype with many counts. The chain has TRBV6-2 or TRBV6-3 and TRBJ1-5; D gene uncertain. V dropped 2 bases and J dropped 1 base, with 15 bases sitting between them. The CDR3 sequence is 17 residues long. CDR1 is MNHEY and CDR2 is SVGEGT in the germline V gene. CDR3 nucleotide sequence: TGTGCCAGCAGTTACACCGGAGAGGAAAGAAGCAATCAGCCCCAGCATTTT. This codes for CASSYTGEERSNQPQHF.

At least ten counts were recorded for this clonotype. The chain has TRBV30 and TRBJ2-5; TRBD1 might be the D (5 bases). Germline V lookup: CDR1 GTSNPN, CDR2 SVGIG (reference sequence). The V gene lost 3 bases and the J gene lost 3 bases, with 14 bases spanning the gap. The CDR3 runs 14 residues. DNA of the CDR3: TGTGCCTGGAGGGTAGGGGCAGGCGAAGAGACCCAGTACTTC. Translation: CAWRVGAGEETQYF.

This rearrangement joins TRBV12-3 or TRBV12-4 to TRBJ2-1; perhaps D is TRBD1 or TRBD2 (5 bases each). The CDR3 consists of 13 residues. Trimming stripped 3 bases from V and 15 bases from J, with 18 bases between. CDR3 sequence reads: CASSFPSGPGAFF. CDR3 bases: TGTGCCAGCAGTTTCCCCTCGGGACCTGGTGCGTTCTTC.

This clonotype was observed many times. This chain uses TRBV5-1 with TRBJ1-2; D ambiguous. V lost 4 bases, J lost 3 bases, and 16 bases lay in between. The CDR3 loop spans 15 amino acids. Germline lookup yields CDR1 SGHRS and CDR2 YFSETQ. This CDR3 reads CASSVLGSSDYGYTF. CDR3 coding DNA: TGCGCCAGCAGCGTTTTAGGGTCCTCTGACTATGGCTACACCTTC. Full variable domain (missing parts from reference TRBV5-1 and TRBJ1-2): KAGVTQTPRYLIKTRGQQVTLSCSPISGHRSVSWYQQTPGQGLQFLFEYFSETQRNKGNFPGRFSGRQFSNSRSEMNVSTLELGDSALYLCASSVLGSSDYGYTFGSGTRLTVV.

Many counts were recorded for this clonotype. The chain is built from TRBV4-1 and TRBJ2-5, with TRBD2 matching over 16 bases. V was clipped by 3 bases and J by 5 bases; unmatched bases: 12. Germline CDR1 and CDR2: MGHRA and YSYEKL. This CDR3 is built from 19 residues. Here the CDR3 reads CASSHPGLAGGWGQETQYF. The CDR3 nucleotides read TGCGCCAGCAGCCACCCGGGACTAGCGGGAGGGTGGGGCCAGGAGACCCAGTACTTC.

The chain links TRBV6-1 to TRBJ2-7, with TRBD1 identical over 9 bases. With V trimmed by 6 bases and J by 5 bases, 8 bases remained unmatched. This CDR3 region has 14 residues. Germline V gene lookup returns CDR1 MNHNS and CDR2 SASEGT. The CDR3 loop is CASRISGTGNEQYF. DNA of the CDR3: TGTGCCAGCAGGATCAGCGGGACAGGGAACGAGCAGTACTTC.

This clonotype showed up many times. The V call is TRBV12-3 or TRBV12-4, the J call TRBJ2-5; D remains unclear. The length of the CDR3 is 13 residues. Trimming took 7 bases from V and 5 from J, leaving 14 bases between them. The CDR3 loop is CASTPTGSETQYF. The CDR3 nucleotides are TGTGCCAGCACCCCGACTGGGTCGGAGACCCAGTACTTC.

This clonotype was detected many times. The rearrangement links TRBV10-3 to TRBJ2-3, with 8 nucleotides matching TRBD1. The junction had 17 bases not matched to a gene; V was cut back by 10 bases and J by 5 bases. Germline-derived CDR1 and CDR2 are ENHRY and SYGVKD. The length of the CDR3 is 16 residues. CDR3 residues: CATSVTAGQGGDTQYF. DNA for the CDR3: TGTGCCACGTCCGTGACGGCTGGACAGGGTGGAGATACGCAGTATTTT.

This clonotype came up many times. This sequence joins TRBV24-1 and TRBJ2-3, with TRBD2 matching over 7 bases. The CDR3 covers 17 residues. V lost 5 bases and J lost 4; bases outside the gene matches: 14. The germline gives CDR1 KGHDR, CDR2 SFDVKD. This CDR3 reads CATSARRGLEGADTQYF. CDR3 nucleotide sequence: TGTGCCACCAGTGCAAGGAGAGGACTAGAGGGCGCAGATACGCAGTATTTT.

The table lists this clonotype with many counts. This chain joins TRBV20-1 and TRBJ2-3, with 7 bases identical to TRBD2. After removal of 8 bases from V and 3 bases from J, the junction contained 14 bases not matched to a gene. Germline values: CDR1 DFQATT, CDR2 SNEGSKA (reference sequence). This CDR3 has 15 amino acids. CDR3 residues: CSSHLAALGTDTQYF. The CDR3 nucleotides are TGCAGTTCACACCTAGCGGCACTAGGAACAGATACGCAGTATTTT.

This clonotype was recorded a few times. This chain joins TRBV9 and TRBJ2-3; 10 nucleotides line up with TRBD2. Germline trimming cut 0 bases from V and 2 bases from J; bases unmatched to any gene: 6. Germline V gene sequence: CDR1 SGDLS, CDR2 YYNGEE. This CDR3 has 17 residues. The CDR3 DNA follows: TGTGCCAGCAGCGTAGGGTCTAGCGGGAGTATCACAGATACGCAGTATTTT. Translated, it gives CASSVGSSGSITDTQYF.

Ten or more counts support this clonotype. The chain carries TRBV6-1 and TRBJ1-2; D unclear. Germline V gene data show CDR1 as MNHNS and CDR2 as SASEGT. The CDR3 spans 14 residues. Trimming removed 6 bases at V and 3 bases at J, with 14 bases between. CDR3 in DNA: TGTGCCAGCAGGGCAGGTGGCCTTTACTATGGCTACACCTTC. Residues: CASRAGGLYYGYTF.

This clonotype was seen just once. In DNA form, the CDR3 reads TGTGCCGCTAGCGGGGCGGGGGAGACCCAGTACTTC. Protein: CAASGAGETQYF. This rearrangement joins TRBV19 to TRBJ2-5, with TRBD2 matching over 9 bases. The V gene's germline CDR1 is LNHDA and CDR2 SQIVND (reference sequence). The CDR3 is 12 residues long. Losses at the gene ends were 11 bases for V and 5 bases for J; bases not matched to a gene: 6.

Worth noting for this clonotype: This may come from a read error, since a much larger clone is one base off. The rearrangement links TRBV12-3 or TRBV12-4 to TRBJ2-5, with D perhaps given as TRBD1 or TRBD2 (6 bases each). The CDR3 totals 17 residues. CDR3 bases: TGTGCCAGCCGTATAGCCCCGGGGGCGGGGCCCCAAGGGACCCAGTACTTC. Protein product: CASRIAPGAGPQGTQYF.

This clonotype showed up just a few times. The gene calls are TRBV18 and TRBJ2-2, with 7 bases identical to TRBD1. The CDR3 spans 15 residues. Germline trimming cut 4 bases from V and 6 bases from J; bases unmatched to any gene: 8. The germline CDR1 and CDR2 sequences are KGHSH and LQKENI. The CDR3 DNA follows: TGTGCCAGCTCACGACAGGGCGAAGGGTCCGGGGAGCTGTTTTTT. As protein: CASSRQGEGSGELFF.

J is TRBJ1-5 and V is TRBV20-1; D remains unclear. Trimming left V 6 bases short and J 3 bases short, with 15 bases between. The CDR3 consists of 14 residues. Germline assignment: CDR1 DFQATT and CDR2 SNEGSKA (reference sequence). The CDR3 is CSARPGSFNQPQHF. In nucleotides, the CDR3 is TGCAGTGCGCGACCCGGGAGTTTCAATCAGCCCCAGCATTTT.

This clonotype was found many times. The chain has TRBV6-2 or TRBV6-3 and TRBJ1-5; 8 bases are shared with TRBD1. Unmatched junction bases numbered 10, after V lost 7 bases and J lost 5 bases. In germline, CDR1 is MNHEY, CDR2 SVGEGT. This CDR3 has 15 amino acids. The CDR3 sequence is CASNQAAGQDQPQHF. As DNA, the CDR3 is TGTGCCAGCAACCAAGCGGCGGGACAGGATCAGCCCCAGCATTTT.

This clonotype has more than one count but fewer than ten. Sequence at one end of the junction differs from germline and may be a read error. The chain is built from TRBV7-7 and TRBJ2-1; a possible D gene is TRBD1 (6 bases). Looked up from germline, CDR1 is SSHAT and CDR2 is FNYEAQ (reference sequence). This CDR3 region has 17 residues. The CDR3 region has the DNA TGTGCTAGCAGCCCGGCGACAGGCTCCAGCTCCTACAATGAGCAGTTCTTC. Translated: CASSPATGSSSYNEQFF.

This clonotype was detected only once. This sequence may be a read error, since a much larger clone differs from it by one base. The chain links TRBV13 to TRBJ2-3; D is unresolved. TRBJ1-5 explains the end of the DNA better; the J call may be wrong. CDR3 length: 14 residues. The germline V gene has CDR1 PRHDT and CDR2 FYEKMQ (reference sequence). Written as DNA, the CDR3 is TGTGCCAGCAGCACCGGGTCTTTGAGAGATACGCAGCATTTT. It encodes CASSTGSLRDTQHF.

The chain couples TRBV12-3 or TRBV12-4 to TRBJ2-3; 7 positions agree with TRBD2. With V trimmed by 1 base and J by 4 bases, 5 bases remained unmatched. This CDR3 contains 15 residues. In DNA form, the CDR3 reads TGTGCCAGCAGTTTAGGCGGGAGTGGGGCAGATACGCAGTATTTT. It yields the protein CASSLGGSGADTQYF.

This clonotype was seen repeatedly, ten times or more. The chain has TRBV6-2 or TRBV6-3 and TRBJ1-1; D gene ambiguous. The germline gives CDR1 MNHEY, CDR2 SVGEGT. This CDR3 region has 13 residues. The V and J ends lost 0 bases and 6 bases respectively, with 8 bases between them. CDR3 bases: TGTGCCAGCAGTTACTCTAAGGGATCTGAAGCTTTCTTT. It encodes CASSYSKGSEAFF.

This clonotype was seen a few times. The V gene is TRBV3-1, the J gene TRBJ1-3; 8 bases match TRBD1. The V gene's germline CDR1 is LGHDT and CDR2 YNNKEL (reference sequence). CDR3 length equals 15 residues. V shed 6 bases, J shed 5 bases, and the junction held 9 bases outside the gene matches. CDR3 protein: CASREGQAVRNTIYF. The DNA for the CDR3 is TGTGCCAGCAGGGAGGGACAGGCGGTGAGAAACACCATATATTTT.

This clonotype was detected many times. The rearrangement joins TRBV19 to TRBJ1-4, with D possibly TRBD1 on 5 matching bases. Germline-derived CDR1 and CDR2 are LNHDA and SQIVND (reference sequence). This CDR3 region has 13 residues. Trimming shortened V by 6 bases and J by 2 bases, and 7 bases separated the two germline ends. The DNA for the CDR3 is TGTGCCAGTAGGCGGGGGACTAATGAAAAACTGTTTTTT. This sequence encodes CASRRGTNEKLFF. Full variable domain (outside the CDR3, taken from reference TRBV19 and TRBJ1-4): DGGITQSPKYLFRKEGQNVTLSCEQNLNHDAMYWYRQDPGQGLRLIYYSQIVNDFQKGDIAEGYSVSREKKESFPLTVTSAQKNPTAFYLCASRRGTNEKLFFGSGTQLSVL.

As to this clonotype: This may be a read error, as it is one base from a much larger clone. The chain links TRBV20-1 to TRBJ1-4; D uncertain. The CDR3 covers 14 residues. Germline loops: CDR1 DFQATT, CDR2 SNEGSKA (reference sequence). The ends were cut back, 3 bases at V and 6 bases at J, with 14 bases in the middle. The DNA of the CDR3 is TGCAGTGCTAGGGCGGTAGAGTCTGATGAAAAACTGTTTTTT. This translates into CSARAVESDEKLFF.

This clonotype occurred many times. The chain combines TRBV27 with TRBJ1-1, with 7 bases fitting TRBD1. With V trimmed by 7 bases and J by 4 bases, 12 bases remained unmatched. The germline CDR1 and CDR2 sequences are MNHEY and SMNVEV (reference sequence). This CDR3 is 15 amino acids long. CDR3 DNA sequence: TGTGCCAGCAACCCCGGGGGAGGGGGCTTCACTGAAGCTTTCTTT. It codes for CASNPGGGGFTEAFF.

This clonotype was found many times. The chain recombines TRBV7-2 with TRBJ1-5; D gene ambiguous. With 7 bases removed from V and 0 bases from J, the gap between germline ends came to 13 bases. This CDR3 spans 15 amino acids. Per the germline V gene, CDR1 is SGHTA and CDR2 is FQGNSA. The chain's CDR3 is CASTSESYSNQPQHF. The CDR3 nucleotides read TGTGCCAGCACCTCGGAATCTTATAGCAATCAGCCCCAGCATTTT.

The chain has TRBV30 and TRBJ2-3; 14 nucleotides match TRBD2. Trimming took 0 bases from V and 5 from J; bases not matched to a gene: 4. The CDR3 runs to 16 residues. CDR1 is GTSNPN and CDR2 is SVGIG in the germline V gene (reference sequence). CDR3 DNA sequence: TGTGCCTGGAGTGTAGGGACTAGCGGGAGTAAAGATACGCAGTATTTT. Its translation: CAWSVGTSGSKDTQYF.